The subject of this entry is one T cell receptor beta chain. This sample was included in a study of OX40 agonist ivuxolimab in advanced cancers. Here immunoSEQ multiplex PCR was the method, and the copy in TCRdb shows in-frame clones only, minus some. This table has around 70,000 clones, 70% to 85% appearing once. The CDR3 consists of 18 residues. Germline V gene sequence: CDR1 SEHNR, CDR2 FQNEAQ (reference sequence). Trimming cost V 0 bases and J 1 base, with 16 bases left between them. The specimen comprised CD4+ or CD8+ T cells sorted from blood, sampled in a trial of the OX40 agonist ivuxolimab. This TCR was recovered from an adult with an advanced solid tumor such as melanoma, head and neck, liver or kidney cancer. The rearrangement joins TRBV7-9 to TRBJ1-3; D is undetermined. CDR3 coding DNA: TGTGCCAGCAGCTTAGCGTACGGGCCTCCGCCGTCTGGAAACACCATATATTTT. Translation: CASSLAYGPPPSGNTIYF.